The 7 T cell receptor beta chains listed next were all sequenced from one sample in a study of metastatic and nonmetastatic thyroid tumors. TCRdb re-analyzed the PCR reads using MiXCR. This table has 90,000 or so clones, approximately 9% appearing once. Patients underwent thyroid surgery, and none had received any treatment before it. The sequenced sample consisted of blood. The receptors originated from a female donor with papillary thyroid cancer or a benign thyroid nodule (not recorded which). Some clones in this sample may be carry-over from other donors' samples.

This clone has a handful of counts. CDR3 amino acids: CASSPPGVSHEQYF. DNA for the CDR3: TGTGCCAGCAGCCCCCCCGGGGTTTCCCACGAGCAGTACTTC. The gene calls are TRBV28 and TRBJ2-7, with a possible D match to TRBD2 (5 bases). The CDR3 extends over 14 amino acids. Trimming cost V 6 bases and J 5 bases, with 17 bases left between them. CDR1 is MDHEN, CDR2 SYDVKM, per germline. Based on the CDR3 plus reference TRBV28 and TRBJ2-7, the full variable domain is DVKVTQSSRYLVKRTGEKVFLECVQDMDHENMFWYRQDPGLGLRLIYFSYDVKMKEKGDIPEGYSVSREKKERFSLILESASTNQTSMYLCASSPPGVSHEQYFGPGTRLTVT.

As to this clone: A much more abundant neighbour one base away suggests this may be a read error. In the same sample, other DNA sequences code for this CDR3. The chain is built from TRBV9 and TRBJ1-4, with D perhaps matching TRBD1 (5 bases). The germline CDR1 and CDR2 sequences are SGDLS and YYNGEE. Trimming took 0 bases from V and 6 from J, leaving 12 bases between them. The length of the CDR3 is 15 residues. CDR3 sequence reads: CASSVGQGGDEKLFF. The CDR3 region has the DNA TGTGCCAGCAGCGTAGGGCAGGGCGGGGATGAAAAACTGTTTTTT. Full variable domain (rest looked up from reference TRBV9 and TRBJ1-4): DSGVTQTPKHLITATGQRVTLRCSPRSGDLSVYWYQQSLDQGLQFLIQYYNGEERAKGNILERFSAQQFPDLHSELNLSSLELGDSALYFCASSVGQGGDEKLFFGSGTQLSVL.

This clone was observed at least ten times. This chain connects TRBV15 to TRBJ2-5; 12 bases fit TRBD2. This CDR3 has 15 residues. Germline CDR1 and CDR2: LNHNV and YYDKDF (reference sequence). The junction had 1 base not matched to a gene; V was cut back by 1 base and J by 4 bases. The chain's CDR3 is CATSRASGGAETQYF. The DNA of the CDR3 is TGTGCCACCAGCAGAGCTAGCGGGGGGGCAGAGACCCAGTACTTC.

This clone was observed many times. This same CDR3 is encoded by further DNA sequences in the sample. The chain couples TRBV7-3 to TRBJ2-5; 10 nucleotides line up with TRBD2. There are 17 residues in the CDR3. Germline V gives CDR1 SGHTA, CDR2 FQGTGA. Trimming at V came to 2 bases and at J to 3 bases, leaving 9 bases not matched to a gene. CDR3 amino acids: CASSLGVAGGSKETQYF. CDR3 coding DNA: TGTGCCAGCAGCTTAGGGGTAGCGGGGGGTTCAAAAGAGACCCAGTACTTC.

This clone occurred many times. The chain has TRBV6-1 and TRBJ2-6, with unresolved D. The length of the CDR3 is 15 residues. With 5 bases removed from V and 0 bases from J, the gap between germline ends came to 8 bases. CDR1 is MNHNS and CDR2 is SASEGT in the germline V gene. This chain's CDR3 is CASSPRFSGANVLTF. The DNA for the CDR3 is TGTGCCAGCAGTCCGCGGTTCTCTGGGGCCAACGTCCTGACTTTC.

The chain joins TRBV7-3 to TRBJ2-7; 10 nucleotides match TRBD2. This CDR3 spans 13 amino acids. Germline V gene sequence: CDR1 SGHTA, CDR2 FQGTGA. Trimming cost V 4 bases and J 7 bases; bases outside gene matches: 4. For the CDR3, the DNA is TGTGCCAGCAGCTCCTCACTAGCGGGAGAGCAGTACTTC. It translates to CASSSSLAGEQYF. The full variable domain, in which reference TRBV7-3 and TRBJ2-7 provide the parts outside the CDR3, is GAGVSQTPSNKVTEKGKYVELRCDPISGHTALYWYRQSLGQGPEFLIYFQGTGAADDSGLPNDRFFAVRPEGSVSTLKIQRTERGDSAVYLCASSSSLAGEQYFGPGTRLTVT.

In this sample, this clone turned up many times. V usage is TRBV9 and J usage is TRBJ1-3; the D gene is possibly TRBD1 (6 bases). This CDR3 is 17 amino acids long. V gave up 2 bases and J gave up 0 bases, with 15 bases separating them. Per the germline V gene, CDR1 is SGDLS and CDR2 is YYNGEE. CDR3 protein: CASSVMRDTFSGNTIYF. The CDR3 DNA reads as TGTGCCAGCAGCGTGATGAGGGACACCTTCTCTGGAAACACCATATATTTT.